The 3 T cell receptor beta chains listed next were all sequenced from one sample in a study of regulatory T cells in long-lasting Graves disease. Construction of TCR beta libraries relied on iRepertoire HTBI primers and on Arm-PCR targeting CDR3 regions. One entry per CDR3 protein, called by TCRdb with MiXCR from the multiplex PCR reads. The profile shows 300,000 to 350,000 distinct CDR3 sequences, about 20% of them singletons. Time point meaning: persistent/refractory GD, antithyroid drugs over 5 years with positive TRAb. Scientists built the TCR library using RNA that was extracted from PBMCs. Source: peripheral blood mononuclear cells (PBMCs), taken when the disease was refractory, from a patient treated with antithyroid drugs. The receptors derive from a female donor with Graves disease.

There are many counts of this clonotype. The rearrangement uses TRBV18 and TRBJ2-7, with 8 bases lining up with TRBD1. The CDR3 totals 15 residues. Per the germline V gene, CDR1 is KGHSH and CDR2 is LQKENI. V gave up 3 bases and J gave up 2 bases; unmatched junction bases: 6. The CDR3 sequence is CASSPGQGWTYEQYF. In nucleotides, the CDR3 is TGTGCCAGCTCACCCGGACAGGGATGGACCTACGAGCAGTACTTC.

This clonotype was seen a handful of times. The V and J genes are TRBV6-2 or TRBV6-3 and TRBJ2-5; 10 bases map to TRBD2. V lost 0 bases and J lost 5; bases outside the gene matches: 3. The length of the CDR3 is 15 residues. Germline CDR1 is MNHEY and CDR2 is SVGEGT. The CDR3 DNA reads TGTGCCAGCAGTTACTCTAGCGGGAGGAGCGAGACCCAGTACTTC. Protein product: CASSYSSGRSETQYF.

In this sample, this clonotype turned up many times. The rearrangement links TRBV7-8 to TRBJ1-2; perhaps TRBD1 as D (5 bases). The CDR3 runs to 17 residues. From germline, CDR1 is SGHVS and CDR2 FQNEAQ. Trimming removed 1 base from V and 0 bases from J, with 15 bases in between. The CDR3 region has the DNA TGTGCCAGCAGCTTAGGGGGGACCGAGAAAACTAACTATGGCTACACCTTC. Encoded protein: CASSLGGTEKTNYGYTF. Drawing the rest from reference TRBV7-8 and TRBJ1-2, the complete variable domain is GAGVSQSPRYKVAKRGQDVALRCDPISGHVSLFWYQQALGQGPEFLTYFQNEAQLDKSGLPSDRFFAERPEGSVSTLKIQRTQQEDSAVYLCASSLGGTEKTNYGYTFGSGTRLTVV.